The 17 T cell receptor beta chains presented below share a single source sample, sequenced in a study of blood T cells in healthy people across ages (dated by TCRdb to between 2015 and 2017). The protocol used for the library was 5' RACE. TCRdb names Illumina HiSeq 2500 as the instrument used. The second PCR ran for roughly 6 to 11 cycles and used a J-beta primer mix along with a sample-barcoded 5' primer. TCRdb reprocessed the public reads (quality trimming at Q25 with fastp, clone calling with MiXCR) and kept in-frame beta chains. Rows with a matching CDR3 protein are joined into one entry that keeps the most common DNA and genes. The sample contains 550,000 to 800,000 distinct CDR3 sequences, approximately 30% of them found a single time. The ten largest clones represent roughly 15% of the sample. Sequencing was performed on blood. Receptors were obtained from a woman older than 75 in good health. Donor details come from another sample of the same person, matched by shared clones.

Notes on this clonotype: Possible read error: a much larger clone is one base away. The gene calls are TRBV20-1 and TRBJ1-1; the D gene is possibly TRBD1 (6 bases). The CDR3 length is 17 residues. Germline V gene data show CDR1 as DFQATT and CDR2 as SNEGSKA (reference sequence). CDR3 DNA: TGCAGTGCAGAGAAGGACCAGGGGCCCGGGGGTCTCACTGAAGCTCTCTTT. Residues: CSAEKDQGPGGLTEALF.

This clonotype was found many times. The gene calls are TRBV6-5 and TRBJ1-2; a possible D gene is TRBD1 (6 bases). CDR1 and CDR2 from the germline V gene are MNHEY and SVGAGI. V lost 6 bases and J lost 5, with 19 bases in between. The CDR3 contains 15 residues. CDR3 sequence: CASREDSQGTYGYTF. CDR3 sequence (DNA): TGTGCCAGCAGAGAGGACTCACAGGGTACTTATGGCTACACCTTC.

This clonotype was seen repeatedly, ten times or more. The J gene is TRBJ2-3, the V gene TRBV11-2; 7 nucleotides match TRBD1. CDR1 is SGHAT, CDR2 FQNNGV, per germline. The V gene end was trimmed by 1 base and the J gene end by 5 bases; junction bases not matched to a gene: 6. The CDR3 is 15 amino acids. The CDR3 is CASSLGLRGQDTQYF. Here the CDR3 DNA reads TGTGCCAGCAGCTTAGGTCTTAGGGGGCAAGATACGCAGTATTTT.

V gene TRBV28 combines with J gene TRBJ1-1; 7 nucleotides agree with TRBD1. The CDR3 loop spans 16 amino acids. Trimming cost V 7 bases and J 4 bases; bases outside gene matches: 15. The germline V gene encodes CDR1 MDHEN and CDR2 SYDVKM. The CDR3 sequence is CASIIGGRARSTEAFF. Here the CDR3 DNA reads TGTGCCAGCATCATAGGGGGCAGGGCAAGGAGCACTGAAGCTTTCTTT. The complete variable domain, with remaining parts taken from reference TRBV28 and TRBJ1-1, reads DVKVTQSSRYLVKRTGEKVFLECVQDMDHENMFWYRQDPGLGLRLIYFSYDVKMKEKGDIPEGYSVSREKKERFSLILESASTNQTSMYLCASIIGGRARSTEAFFGQGTRLTVV.

In its sample, this clonotype was seen many times. The rearrangement links TRBV2 to TRBJ2-4, with D possibly being TRBD2 (7 bases). V was cut by 7 bases and J by 1 base, with 14 bases left in between. This CDR3 spans 15 amino acids. CDR1 is SNHLY, CDR2 FYNNEI, per germline. DNA of the CDR3: TGTGCCAGCATAGAGGGGGGGAGGGCCAAAAACATTCAGTACTTC. Translation gives CASIEGGRAKNIQYF.

The chain has TRBV5-1 and TRBJ2-5; TRBD2 matches 9 bases. CDR1 is SGHRS, CDR2 YFSETQ, per germline. With 0 bases clipped from V and 2 bases from J, the junction kept 2 bases outside the gene matches. This CDR3 comprises 15 residues. The CDR3 DNA sequence: TGCGCCAGCAGCTTGGGACTAGCGGTTCAAGAGACCCAGTACTTC. Protein product: CASSLGLAVQETQYF.

This clonotype has only a few counts. The genes are TRBV30 and TRBJ1-5; possibly TRBD1 for D (6 bases). This CDR3 has 13 amino acids. V lost 3 bases and J lost 1, with 7 bases in between. Germline lookup yields CDR1 GTSNPN and CDR2 SVGIG (reference sequence). CDR3 sequence reads: CAWSGTSNQPQHF. Here the CDR3 DNA reads TGTGCCTGGAGCGGGACAAGCAATCAGCCCCAGCATTTT.

This clonotype occurred many times. The chain employs TRBV27 and TRBJ2-6; D may match TRBD1 or TRBD2 (5 bases each). V dropped 2 bases and J dropped 4 bases, with 9 bases sitting between them. The CDR3 is 15 amino acids. The germline CDR1 and CDR2 sequences are MNHEY and SMNVEV (reference sequence). The CDR3 DNA reads as TGTGCCAGCAGTTTAAAGGGGACCGGGGCCAACGTCCTGACTTTC. Protein product: CASSLKGTGANVLTF.

V usage is TRBV6-2 or TRBV6-3 and J usage is TRBJ1-5, with D unresolved. CDR1 and CDR2 (germline): MNHEY, SVGEGT. The ends were cut back, 5 bases at V and 0 bases at J, with 8 bases in the middle. The length of the CDR3 is 14 residues. The CDR3 spells CASSDDSSNQPQHF. CDR3 bases: TGTGCCAGCAGTGACGACTCTAGCAATCAGCCCCAGCATTTT.

This clonotype was seen many times. The chain is built from TRBV7-9 and TRBJ2-1, with TRBD2 matching 10 bases. V shed 5 bases and J 3 bases; nucleotides not matched to a gene: 7. Germline loops: CDR1 SEHNR, CDR2 FQNEAQ (reference sequence). The CDR3 loop spans 16 amino acids. The CDR3 DNA is TGTGCCAGCAGCAGAAGCGGGGGGGCCGTCTACAATGAGCAGTTCTTC. Its translation is CASSRSGGAVYNEQFF. Using reference TRBV7-9 and TRBJ2-1 for the parts outside the CDR3, the full variable domain is DTGVSQNPRHKITKRGQNVTFRCDPISEHNRLYWYRQTLGQGPEFLTYFQNEAQLEKSRLLSDRFSAERPKGSFSTLEIQRTEQGDSAMYLCASSRSGGAVYNEQFFGPGTRLTVL.

This clonotype came up many times. The chain combines TRBV25-1 with TRBJ1-2; D may be TRBD1 (6 bases). From germline, CDR1 is MGHDK and CDR2 SYGVNS. This CDR3 comprises 13 residues. V was trimmed by 2 bases and J by 6 bases, leaving 10 bases between them. CDR3: CASSERDIDGYTF. The DNA of the CDR3 is TGTGCCAGCAGTGAACGGGACATAGATGGCTACACCTTC.

About this clonotype itself: A single base separates this from a much larger clone, so it may be a read error. The V call is TRBV20-1, the J call TRBJ2-3, with D possibly matching TRBD1 (6 bases). V lost 4 bases and J lost 3, with 17 bases in between. Germline V gives CDR1 DFQATT, CDR2 SNEGSKA (reference sequence). The CDR3 loop spans 15 amino acids. CDR3 region: CSATPEQGGTDTQYF. The CDR3 bases are TGCAGTGCTACGCCGGAACAGGGTGGGACAGATACGCAGTATTTT.

The chain is built from TRBV20-1 and TRBJ2-7; the match to TRBD2 covers 10 bases. With V trimmed by 2 bases and J by 3 bases, 4 bases remained unmatched. The germline gives CDR1 DFQATT, CDR2 SNEGSKA (reference sequence). This CDR3 contains 14 residues. The CDR3 region is CSARRASGGYEQYF. CDR3 nucleotide sequence: TGCAGTGCTAGACGGGCTAGCGGGGGCTACGAGCAGTACTTC.

Remarks on this clonotype: Relative to the germline gene, one junction end is altered; a read error may explain this. The chain uses TRBV28 and TRBJ1-4; 7 bases are a match to TRBD1. This CDR3 spans 15 amino acids. Germline-derived CDR1 and CDR2 are MDHEN and SYDVKM. CDR3 DNA: TGTGCCAGCAGTTTAGTGGGCAGGGGGGATGAAGAACTGTTTTTT. Translation gives CASSLVGRGDEELFF.

As for this clonotype: One base away lies a much larger clone, so this may be a sequencing read error. J is TRBJ1-5 and V is TRBV5-1; no firm D call. CDR1 is SGHRS and CDR2 is YFSETQ in the germline V gene. Trimming took 4 bases from V and 0 from J, leaving 11 bases between them. The CDR3 contains 15 residues. The CDR3 loop reads CASSQGPPSNQPQHF. The CDR3 DNA sequence: TGCGCCAGCAGCCAAGGTCCCCCTAGCAATCAGCCCCAGCATTTT.

The chain joins TRBV7-9 to TRBJ1-1; D unclear. Trimming pared 0 bases from V and 0 bases from J, leaving 11 bases between. Per germline, CDR1 SEHNR and CDR2 FQNEAQ (reference sequence). The CDR3 extends over 16 amino acids. This CDR3 reads CASSLAFGPLNTEAFF. The CDR3 DNA reads TGTGCCAGCAGCTTAGCGTTTGGACCTTTGAACACTGAAGCTTTCTTT.

This rearrangement joins TRBV2 to TRBJ1-5; D ambiguous. This CDR3 spans 14 amino acids. Germline lookup yields CDR1 SNHLY and CDR2 FYNNEI. V gave up 1 base and J gave up 1 base, with 5 bases separating them. CDR3 coding DNA: TGTGCCAGCAGTGAAGGGTTGAGCAATCAGCCCCAGCATTTT. Translation: CASSEGLSNQPQHF. The full variable domain, with the rest looked up from reference TRBV2 and TRBJ1-5, is EPEVTQTPSHQVTQMGQEVILRCVPISNHLYFYWYRQILGQKVEFLVSFYNNEISEKSEIFDDQFSVERPDGSNFTLKIRSTKLEDSAMYFCASSEGLSNQPQHFGDGTRLSIL.